Listed here are 17 T cell receptor beta chains from one sample, sequenced in a study of high-grade serous ovarian cancer treatment subgroups. Tumor tissue was taken before any definitive surgery or chemotherapy was given. Data came from immunoSEQ multiplex PCR; TCRdb stores just in-frame clones and leaves some out. The sample includes over a thousand clones, under 75% seen only once; the top ten take about 15%. The sample comprised tumor tissue. The receptors come from a human donor with high-grade serous ovarian cancer.

The chain is built from TRBV7-2 and TRBJ1-1; D unclear. Germline V CDR1 and CDR2: SGHTA, FQGNSA. V gave up 2 bases and J gave up 1 base, with 5 bases separating them. This CDR3 has 13 residues. CDR3 coding DNA: TGTGCCAGCAGCTTATATGAGAACACTGAAGCTTTCTTT. Translated: CASSLYENTEAFF.

The chain carries TRBV4-3 and TRBJ1-1; the D is unclear. There are 14 residues in the CDR3. Trimming took off 0 bases at V and 1 base at J, with 6 bases between the two ends. Per germline, CDR1 LGHNA and CDR2 YSLEER. The CDR3 coding sequence is TGCGCCAGCAGCCAAGAGTTCCCGAACACTGAAGCTTTCTTT. Its protein product is CASSQEFPNTEAFF.

V gene TRBV19 combines with J gene TRBJ1-4; a weak D match, TRBD1 (5 bases). The length of the CDR3 is 14 residues. Germline V gives CDR1 LNHDA, CDR2 SQIVND (reference sequence). V shed 8 bases and J shed 8 bases, with 18 bases lying between them. The CDR3 sequence is CASRMGVDREKLFF. The CDR3 DNA reads TGTGCCAGTCGCATGGGGGTAGATAGGGAAAAACTGTTTTTT. Full variable domain (outside the CDR3, taken from reference TRBV19 and TRBJ1-4): DGGITQSPKYLFRKEGQNVTLSCEQNLNHDAMYWYRQDPGQGLRLIYYSQIVNDFQKGDIAEGYSVSREKKESFPLTVTSAQKNPTAFYLCASRMGVDREKLFFGSGTQLSVL.

The CDR3 DNA follows: TGTGCCAGCAGCTTAGGGCGGGGGGGCAGTAATGAGCAGTTCTTC. Protein: CASSLGRGGSNEQFF. The chain recombines TRBV11-3 with TRBJ2-1; 9 bases line up with TRBD2. Germline CDR1 and CDR2: SGHNT and YENEEA. The V and J ends lost 1 base and 7 bases, in that order; junction bases with no gene match: 5. The CDR3 length is 15 residues. The whole variable domain, remainder taken from reference TRBV11-3 and TRBJ2-1, is EAGVVQSPRYKIIEKKQPVAFWCNPISGHNTLYWYLQNLGQGPELLIRYENEEAVDDSQLPKDRFSAERLKGVDSTLKIQPAELGDSAVYLCASSLGRGGSNEQFFGPGTRLTVL.

J is TRBJ2-5 and V is TRBV6-1; possibly TRBD2 for D (6 bases). The CDR3 is 13 amino acids. Trimming took 9 bases from V and 4 from J, leaving 15 bases between them. Per the germline V gene, CDR1 is MNHNS and CDR2 is SASEGT. Here the CDR3 reads CARGEGRGETQYF. DNA for the CDR3: TGTGCCAGGGGCGAGGGGCGGGGAGAGACCCAGTACTTC.

CDR3 sequence (DNA): TGTGCCAGCAGTTACTCGAGAGGCGGTGGGCGGGATACGCAGTATTTT. This sequence encodes CASSYSRGGGRDTQYF. The chain carries TRBV6-5 and TRBJ2-3; D unresolved. V was pared by 0 bases and J by 6 bases, with 16 bases between. This CDR3 has 16 amino acids. Germline V gene sequence: CDR1 MNHEY, CDR2 SVGAGI.

This chain uses TRBV19 with TRBJ1-2, with TRBD1 as a possible D gene (6 bases). CDR1 is LNHDA and CDR2 is SQIVND in the germline V gene (reference sequence). Trimming removed 6 bases from V and 4 bases from J, with 18 bases in between. The CDR3 is 15 residues long. The CDR3, as DNA: TGTGCCAGTAGGCCGGGGGGCGCGGGGTTCTATGGCTACACCTTC. It translates to CASRPGGAGFYGYTF.

J is TRBJ1-1 and V is TRBV6-6; TRBD1 agrees at 7 bases. The V gene's germline CDR1 is MNHNY and CDR2 SVGAGI (reference sequence). CDR3 length: 15 residues. Trimming removed 5 bases from V and 0 bases from J; junction bases left unmatched: 6. CDR3 amino acids: CASSTWDSLNTEAFF. DNA of the CDR3: TGTGCCAGCAGTACCTGGGACAGTTTGAACACTGAAGCTTTCTTT.

This chain joins TRBV6-5 and TRBJ2-2; 8 bases are shared with TRBD2. The V and J ends lost 6 bases and 4 bases, in that order; junction bases with no gene match: 7. Germline V gene sequence: CDR1 MNHEY, CDR2 SVGAGI. The CDR3 runs 15 residues. CDR3 residues: CASSARGGGTGELFF. The CDR3 DNA reads TGTGCCAGCAGCGCCCGGGGGGGCGGCACCGGGGAGCTGTTTTTT.

V and J are TRBV6-5 and TRBJ1-3; the D is unclear. This CDR3 contains 15 residues. Looked up from germline, CDR1 is MNHEY and CDR2 is SVGAGI. The V end was cut by 6 bases, the J end by 0 bases, with 12 bases between. The DNA for the CDR3 is TGTGCCAGCAGGAGGGCGGAAGTCTCTGGAAACACCATATATTTT. Translating it yields CASRRAEVSGNTIYF.

This clone was counted once. The chain has TRBV5-1 and TRBJ1-5; D remains ambiguous. Trimming removed 0 bases at V and 5 bases at J, with 12 bases between. The CDR3 length is 15 residues. Per the germline V gene, CDR1 is SGHRS and CDR2 is YFSETQ. The CDR3 here is CASSLDPGGDQPQHF. In nucleotides, the CDR3 is TGCGCCAGCAGCTTGGATCCAGGCGGCGATCAGCCCCAGCATTTT.

The chain joins TRBV9 to TRBJ2-1, with 10 positions matching TRBD2. The CDR3 has 15 residues. The V gene end was trimmed by 4 bases and the J gene end by 5 bases; junction bases not matched to a gene: 6. Germline V gives CDR1 SGDLS, CDR2 YYNGEE. This CDR3 reads CASSQSLAGNNEQFF. In nucleotides, the CDR3 is TGTGCCAGCAGCCAGTCACTAGCGGGAAACAATGAGCAGTTCTTC.

This clone was counted a few times. The chain carries TRBV10-3 and TRBJ2-1, with 7 nucleotides matching TRBD2. This CDR3 contains 14 residues. Trimming at V came to 10 bases and at J to 4 bases, leaving 10 bases not matched to a gene. Germline CDR1 and CDR2: ENHRY and SYGVKD. The CDR3 DNA sequence: TGTGCCACCGATTCCAGCGGGGCTTACAATGAGCAGTTCTTC. Translating it yields CATDSSGAYNEQFF.

This chain uses TRBV27 with TRBJ2-1; no reliable D call. From germline, CDR1 is MNHEY and CDR2 SMNVEV (reference sequence). CDR3 length: 12 residues. The V end lost 5 bases, the J end lost 7 bases, and 9 bases lay between the germline ends. CDR3: CASSVIGNEQFF. CDR3 bases: TGTGCCAGCAGTGTGATAGGTAATGAGCAGTTCTTC.

The chain recombines TRBV4-1 with TRBJ1-2, with D unresolved. CDR1 MGHRA and CDR2 YSYEKL come from the germline V gene. This CDR3 has 15 residues. The V end lost 1 base, the J end lost 6 bases, and 15 bases lay between the germline ends. CDR3 in amino acids: CASSQGPSLTDGYTF. The CDR3 coding sequence is TGCGCCAGCAGCCAAGGTCCCAGTCTAACGGATGGCTACACCTTC.

The genes are TRBV11-2 and TRBJ2-7; weak D call: TRBD2 (6 bases). The ends were cut back, 4 bases at V and 6 bases at J, with 13 bases in the middle. The CDR3 loop spans 13 amino acids. Per the germline V gene, CDR1 is SGHAT and CDR2 is FQNNGV. The chain's CDR3 is CASSSGGEGEQYF. CDR3 sequence (DNA): TGTGCCAGCAGCTCAGGCGGGGAAGGCGAGCAGTACTTC.

The gene calls are TRBV7-8 and TRBJ2-2; a weak D match, TRBD1 (5 bases). CDR1 SGHVS and CDR2 FQNEAQ come from the germline V gene. The CDR3 is 13 residues long. Trimming removed 4 bases at V and 3 bases at J, with 6 bases between. CDR3 DNA: TGTGCCAGCAGCTCAGGGTACACCGGGGAGCTGTTTTTT. Translation: CASSSGYTGELFF. Using reference TRBV7-8 and TRBJ2-2 for the parts outside the CDR3, the full variable domain is GAGVSQSPRYKVAKRGQDVALRCDPISGHVSLFWYQQALGQGPEFLTYFQNEAQLDKSGLPSDRFFAERPEGSVSTLKIQRTQQEDSAVYLCASSSGYTGELFFGEGSRLTVL.